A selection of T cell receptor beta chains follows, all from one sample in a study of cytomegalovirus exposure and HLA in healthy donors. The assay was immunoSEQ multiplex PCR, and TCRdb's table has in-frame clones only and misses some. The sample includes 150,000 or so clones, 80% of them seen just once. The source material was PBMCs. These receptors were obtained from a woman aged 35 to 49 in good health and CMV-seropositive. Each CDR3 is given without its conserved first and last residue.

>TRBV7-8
ASRLAGVYNEQF
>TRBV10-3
AISRQGNYHGYT
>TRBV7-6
ASSLEGGTPYEQY
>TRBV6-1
ASSEGLEGNEQF
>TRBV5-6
ASSPIGGQANYGYT
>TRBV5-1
ASSLAAGRETQY
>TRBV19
ASTPDRVGEKLF
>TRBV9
ASSAGAGGSYEQY
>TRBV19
ASRTRGNSNQPQH
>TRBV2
ASRAGGTDTQY
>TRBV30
AWSGRGAENTEAF
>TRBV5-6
ASSLERERRDTQY
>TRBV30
AWSRGREQY
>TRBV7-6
ASSLESYGEKLF
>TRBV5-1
ASSLDRTLYYNEQF
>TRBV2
ASSERESSGNTIY